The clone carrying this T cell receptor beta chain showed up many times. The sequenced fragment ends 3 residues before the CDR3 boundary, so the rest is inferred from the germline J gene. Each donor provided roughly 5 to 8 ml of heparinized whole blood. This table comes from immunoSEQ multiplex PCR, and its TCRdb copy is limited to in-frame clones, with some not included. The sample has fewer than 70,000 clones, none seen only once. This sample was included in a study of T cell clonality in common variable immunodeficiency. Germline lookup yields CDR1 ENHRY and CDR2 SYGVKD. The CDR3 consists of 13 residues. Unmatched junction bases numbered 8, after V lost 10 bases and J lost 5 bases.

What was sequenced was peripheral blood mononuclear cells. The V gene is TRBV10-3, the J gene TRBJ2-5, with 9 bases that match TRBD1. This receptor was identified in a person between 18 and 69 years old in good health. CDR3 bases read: TGTGCCAGTGGGACAGGGAGTAGCGAGACC. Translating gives CASGTGSSET. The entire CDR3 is CASGTGSSETQYF.